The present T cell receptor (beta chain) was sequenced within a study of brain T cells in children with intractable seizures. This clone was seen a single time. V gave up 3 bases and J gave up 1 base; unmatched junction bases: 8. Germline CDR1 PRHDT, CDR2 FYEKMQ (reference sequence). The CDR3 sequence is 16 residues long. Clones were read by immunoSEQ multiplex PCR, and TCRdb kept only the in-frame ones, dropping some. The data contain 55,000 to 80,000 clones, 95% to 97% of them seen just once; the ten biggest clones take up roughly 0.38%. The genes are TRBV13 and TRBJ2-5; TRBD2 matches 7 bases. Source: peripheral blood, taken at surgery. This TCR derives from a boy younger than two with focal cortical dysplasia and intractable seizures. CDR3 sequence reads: CASSFTAGTGQETQYF. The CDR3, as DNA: TGTGCCAGCAGCTTCACAGCGGGGACGGGCCAAGAGACCCAGTACTTC.